The table lists the clone carrying this T cell receptor beta chain with a few counts. Its antigen is unknown. This CDR3 spans 15 amino acids. The germline gives CDR1 MNHNS, CDR2 SASEGT. Trimming pared 3 bases from V and 2 bases from J, leaving 11 bases between. PCR used 60 Vbeta primers and 13 Jbeta primers. The data were produced by immunoSEQ multiplex PCR, yet TCRdb's version contains in-frame clones alone and is incomplete. Counted here are 200,000 to 300,000 clones, approximately 84% occurring once; the ten biggest clones make up about 0.22%. The sample is drawn from a study of cytomegalovirus exposure and HLA in healthy donors. Study findings and constraints: The authors assumed roughly uniform sequencing depth across donors for presence/absence analyses.

This receptor was identified in a girl between 2 and 10 years old in good health and CMV-seronegative. The sequencing sample was made of PBMCs. The chain links TRBV6-1 to TRBJ1-5, with D possibly TRBD1 on 6 matching bases. In DNA, the CDR3 is TGTGCCAGCAGTGATCCGGGACAAGGCAATCAGCCCCAGCATTTT. Protein: CASSDPGQGNQPQHF.